A selection of T cell receptor beta chains follows, all from one sample in a study of identical twins. TCRdb processed the 5' RACE reads anew with MiXCR; each CDR3 protein has one entry. The sample lists around 1.7 million distinct CDR3 sequences; around 33% were seen once. The specimen sequenced was cord blood. Receptors originate from a newborn girl in good health. CDR3s include the opening cysteine and the closing phenylalanine or tryptophan. Each record gives: clone size, J gene, V gene, D gene, CDR3 protein, CDR3 DNA. A D gene is named only where the DNA matches it firmly. Size tells how often a clone was seen (once, few, many) or the class of an expanded clone, and some rows leave it out.

few	TRBJ2-3	TRBV5-1	-	CASSLLNRASTDTQYF	TGCGCCAGCAGCTTGCTGAACAGGGCTAGCACAGATACGCAGTATTTT
-	TRBJ2-4	TRBV29-1	TRBD2	CSASYSGRVAKNIQYF	TGCAGCGCCTCCTATAGCGGGAGGGTAGCCAAAAACATTCAGTACTTC
-	TRBJ1-1	TRBV5-1	TRBD1	CASSDYRGMNTEAFF	TGCGCCAGCAGCGACTACAGGGGGATGAACACTGAAGCTTTCTTT
many	TRBJ2-4	TRBV12-3/TRBV12-4	-	CASRQGGNIQYF	TGTGCCAGCAGACAGGGAGGGAACATTCAGTACTTC
-	TRBJ1-6	TRBV6-5	-	CASTRAGGNSPLHF	TGTGCCAGCACCCGGGCCGGGGGGAATTCACCCCTCCACTTT
-	TRBJ2-7	TRBV6-1	-	CASSEEAGSSYEQYF	TGTGCCAGCAGTGAAGAAGCAGGAAGCTCCTACGAGCAGTACTTC
-	TRBJ1-6	TRBV20-1	TRBD1	CSAPGQGRMNSPLHF	TGCAGTGCCCCCGGACAGGGGAGGATGAATTCACCCCTCCACTTT
-	TRBJ1-1	TRBV20-1	TRBD1	CSARGVSRNTEAFF	TGCAGTGCCAGGGGGGTCAGCAGGAACACTGAAGCTTTCTTT
-	TRBJ2-1	TRBV12-3/TRBV12-4	TRBD2	CASSLGETSRFF	TGTGCCAGCAGTTTAGGTGAGACTAGCAGGTTCTTC
few	TRBJ1-1	TRBV20-1	-	CSAVRGAEAFF	TGCAGTGCTGTGAGGGGTGCTGAAGCTTTCTTT
few	TRBJ2-5	TRBV3-1	-	CASSQGPQEQYF	TGTGCCAGCAGCCAAGGGCCGCAGGAGCAGTACTTC
few	TRBJ2-3	TRBV5-1	-	CASSPRAQPGRADTQYF	TGCGCCAGCAGCCCGAGGGCCCAACCGGGTAGAGCAGATACGCAGTATTTT
few	TRBJ2-7	TRBV14	-	CASSITTGTIYEQYF	TGTGCCAGCAGTATCACCACCGGGACAATATACGAGCAGTACTTC
few	TRBJ1-6	TRBV12-3/TRBV12-4	-	CASGNQGRGSPLHF	TGTGCCAGCGGAAACCAGGGAAGGGGTTCACCCCTCCACTTT
few	TRBJ1-2	TRBV4-1	-	CASSRRSGTNYGYTF	TGCGCCAGCAGCCGACGTTCCGGGACCAACTATGGCTACACCTTC
-	TRBJ2-4	TRBV9	TRBD1	CASSGEQGLSKNIQYF	TGTGCCAGCAGCGGGGAACAGGGGTTATCCAAAAACATTCAGTACTTC
-	TRBJ2-7	TRBV20-1	-	CSARGEKRAIGTYEQYF	TGCAGTGCTAGAGGGGAAAAACGCGCTATCGGAACCTACGAGCAGTACTTC
few	TRBJ2-5	TRBV6-7	TRBD1	CASSYRGQDKIQETQYF	TGTGCCAGCAGCTATAGGGGACAGGACAAAATCCAAGAGACCCAGTACTTC
few	TRBJ1-4	TRBV25-1	-	CASSDSKSFNEKLFF	TGTGCCAGCAGTGATTCGAAATCGTTTAATGAAAAACTGTTTTTT
few	TRBJ1-2	TRBV7-2	TRBD1	CASSLGSRGQGYTF	TGTGCCAGCAGCTTAGGATCCAGGGGGCAGGGCTACACCTTC
-	TRBJ1-5	TRBV20-1	-	CSARKGCSNQPQHF	TGCAGTGCTAGAAAAGGTTGTAGCAATCAGCCCCAGCATTTT
few	TRBJ2-7	TRBV20-1	-	CSARDMAVTYEQYF	TGCAGTGCTAGAGATATGGCAGTTACCTACGAGCAGTACTTC
few	TRBJ1-5	TRBV10-3	-	CATGIEGSNQPQHF	TGTGCCACGGGGATAGAGGGGAGCAATCAGCCCCAGCATTTT
-	TRBJ1-2	TRBV14	-	CASSQEGSNYGYTF	TGTGCCAGCAGCCAAGAGGGCAGTAACTATGGCTACACCTTC
-	TRBJ1-2	TRBV4-1	-	CASSQALWDRGHYGYTF	TGCGCCAGCAGCCAAGCCCTCTGGGACCGAGGGCACTATGGCTACACCTTC
few	TRBJ2-2	TRBV21-1	-	CASREVGELFF	TGTGCCAGCAGGGAGGTCGGGGAGCTGTTTTTT
many	TRBJ2-7	TRBV10-3	-	CAISESWTASSYEQYF	TGTGCCATCAGTGAGTCCTGGACTGCGAGCTCCTACGAGCAGTACTTC
many	TRBJ1-2	TRBV29-1	TRBD1	CSVHDRGLNYGYTF	TGCAGCGTACACGACAGGGGACTTAACTATGGCTACACCTTC
once	TRBJ1-3	TRBV20-1	-	CSARAGREAGNTIYF	TGCAGTGCTAGAGCTGGCAGGGAAGCTGGAAACACCATATATTTT
-	TRBJ1-5	TRBV2	-	CASSEEGVGNQPQHF	TGTGCCAGCAGTGAAGAGGGGGTGGGCAATCAGCCCCAGCATTTT
few	TRBJ2-2	TRBV2	-	CASLRTGGTGELFF	TGTGCCAGCCTCCGAACAGGAGGCACCGGGGAGCTGTTTTTT
few	TRBJ2-5	TRBV28	-	CASSFPGMRETQYF	TGTGCCAGCAGTTTTCCAGGGATGAGAGAGACCCAGTACTTC
few	TRBJ2-1	TRBV12-3/TRBV12-4	TRBD2	CASSPWTSGRAVNEQFF	TGTGCCAGCAGTCCATGGACTAGCGGGAGGGCTGTGAATGAGCAGTTCTTC
few	TRBJ2-2	TRBV12-5	-	CASGLVLRGTGELFF	TGTGCTAGTGGTTTGGTCCTCCGAGGGACCGGGGAGCTGTTTTTT
-	TRBJ1-2	TRBV2	-	CASSDVLPYYGHTF	TGTGCCAGCAGTGACGTCTTGCCCTACTATGGCCACACCTTC
-	TRBJ2-5	TRBV24-1	TRBD1	CATSDSATGGGGTQYF	TGTGCCACCAGTGACTCCGCCACAGGGGGTGGTGGGACCCAGTACTTC
once	TRBJ2-3	TRBV28	TRBD2	CASSLPRTSGSTQYF	TGTGCCAGCAGTTTACCTCGGACTAGCGGGAGTACGCAGTATTTT
many	TRBJ2-3	TRBV29-1	-	CSVVPSTDTQYF	TGCAGCGTTGTTCCAAGCACAGATACGCAGTATTTT
-	TRBJ2-1	TRBV20-1	-	CSARDRTRYNEQFF	TGCAGTGCTAGAGATCGGACTCGATACAATGAGCAGTTCTTC
-	TRBJ2-4	TRBV7-2	TRBD2	CASSQKPGLAASNEQYF	TGTGCCAGCAGCCAGAAACCGGGACTAGCGGCTTCCAATGAGCAGTACTTC
-	TRBJ2-1	TRBV5-1	TRBD2	CASGGGSGRAVQYNEQFF	TGCGCCAGCGGTGGAGGTAGCGGGAGGGCCGTACAATACAATGAGCAGTTCTTC